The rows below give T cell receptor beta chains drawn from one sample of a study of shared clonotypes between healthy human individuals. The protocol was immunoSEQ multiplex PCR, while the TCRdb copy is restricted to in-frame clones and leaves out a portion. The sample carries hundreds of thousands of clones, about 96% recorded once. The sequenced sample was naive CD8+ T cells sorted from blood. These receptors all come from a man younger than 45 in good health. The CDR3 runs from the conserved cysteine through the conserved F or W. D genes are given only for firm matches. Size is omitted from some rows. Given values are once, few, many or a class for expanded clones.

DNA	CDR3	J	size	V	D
TGTGCCAGCAGCTGGGACACTAGTGAGCGCACAGATACGCAGTATTTT	CASSWDTSERTDTQYF	TRBJ2-3	-	TRBV28	-
TGCGCCAGCAGCTTCCATACGAACACCGGGGAGCTGTTTTTT	CASSFHTNTGELFF	TRBJ2-2	-	TRBV5-1	-
TGTGCCATCAGTGAGTCGATAACCTACGAGCAGTACTTC	CAISESITYEQYF	TRBJ2-7	-	TRBV10-3	-
TGTGCCAGCAGCCAAGGCCCAACGGGATATCAGTCCACAGATACGCAGTATTTT	CASSQGPTGYQSTDTQYF	TRBJ2-3	-	TRBV14	-
TGTGCCAGCCGGGGAGGGGGTCATGGCTACACCTTC	CASRGGGHGYTF	TRBJ1-2	-	TRBV27	-
TGTGCCAGCAGTTTACTAGCGGGAGGAACGTATGAGCAGTTCTTC	CASSLLAGGTYEQFF	TRBJ2-1	once	TRBV6-5	TRBD2
TGTGCCAGCAGTGAAGAGACAGGGGAAGGGGTCTACTATGGCTACACCTTC	CASSEETGEGVYYGYTF	TRBJ1-2	-	TRBV6-1	TRBD1
TGTGCCAGCAGCCAATCAGGGGGGCACGAGCAGTACTTC	CASSQSGGHEQYF	TRBJ2-7	-	TRBV5-4	-
TGTGCTAGTGGCGACTCAGGGGGCGCGGATCCCTACGAGCAGTACTTC	CASGDSGGADPYEQYF	TRBJ2-7	-	TRBV12-5	TRBD1
TGTGCCAGCAGCGGGGGGGGCTACGAGCAGTACTTC	CASSGGGYEQYF	TRBJ2-7	-	TRBV11-2	TRBD2
TGTGCCAGCAGTTTAGCGGGAGGCTCCTACAATGAGCAGTTCTTC	CASSLAGGSYNEQFF	TRBJ2-1	once	TRBV27	TRBD2
TGCGCCAGCAGCCTCCAGGGTTCTGGGGCCAACGTCCTGACTTTC	CASSLQGSGANVLTF	TRBJ2-6	-	TRBV4-1	-
TGTGCCAGCAGCAAAGGGAGACTAGCGGGAGTCAAATTTCAAGAGACCCAGTACTTC	CASSKGRLAGVKFQETQYF	TRBJ2-5	-	TRBV21-1	-
TGCGCCAGCGCCCTATCTAGAGGGGCCTACAATGAGCAGTTCTTC	CASALSRGAYNEQFF	TRBJ2-1	-	TRBV4-1	-
TGTGCCAGCAGCTTAGTGGCTAGCGGGAGACATGATACGCAGTATTTT	CASSLVASGRHDTQYF	TRBJ2-3	-	TRBV11-2	TRBD2
TGTGCCAGCAGCCCCGGACAGGGGGCTTTCGACACCATATATTTT	CASSPGQGAFDTIYF	TRBJ1-3	-	TRBV7-2	TRBD1
TGCAGCGTTGAGGGACGGCTCGCTGAAGCTTTCTTT	CSVEGRLAEAFF	TRBJ1-1	-	TRBV29-1	-
TGTGCCAGCAGTTACGGCAGAACCTCCTATGGCTACACCTTC	CASSYGRTSYGYTF	TRBJ1-2	-	TRBV6-5	-
TGTGCCAGCAGCTTAAGGCCAGGGTACACCACAGATACGCAGTATTTT	CASSLRPGYTTDTQYF	TRBJ2-3	once	TRBV7-9	-
TGTGCCAGCAGCTTAGGCGCAGGGACAGGGTCCAATGAGCAGTTCTTC	CASSLGAGTGSNEQFF	TRBJ2-1	once	TRBV7-6	TRBD1
TGTGCCAGCAGCTTATCTTGGGATAGCGGGAGATCCTACGAGCAGTACTTC	CASSLSWDSGRSYEQYF	TRBJ2-7	-	TRBV7-9	TRBD2
TGTGCCAGCAGCTTTGATGAGGGTGAGCAGTTCTTC	CASSFDEGEQFF	TRBJ2-1	once	TRBV7-3	-
TGTGCCAGCAGCTTAGGGGGCCACACTGAAGCTTTCTTT	CASSLGGHTEAFF	TRBJ1-1	-	TRBV7-9	-
TGTGCCAGCTCACCCCGCCAGAGCACAGATACGCAGTATTTT	CASSPRQSTDTQYF	TRBJ2-3	once	TRBV18	-
TGTGCCAGCAGCTTAGCCCGCACGGGGGGTAGGAAAGAGACCCAGTACTTC	CASSLARTGGRKETQYF	TRBJ2-5	once	TRBV7-2	TRBD2
TGTGCAAGTCGCTTAGATATCGGACAGGGACCGGCCGCTAGCAATCAGCCCCAGCATTTT	CASRLDIGQGPAASNQPQHF	TRBJ1-5	once	TRBV12-2	-
TGCGCCAGCAGCCAAGGGGCCGGAGATCATGAGACCCAGTACTTC	CASSQGAGDHETQYF	TRBJ2-5	-	TRBV4-1	-
TGTGCCAGTACCATAAGCCACTCTTACTACGAGCAGTACTTC	CASTISHSYYEQYF	TRBJ2-7	-	TRBV19	-
TGTGCCACCAGCAGAGGGGTTACTGGGGCCAACGTCCTGACTTTC	CATSRGVTGANVLTF	TRBJ2-6	-	TRBV15	-
TGTGCCAGCAAACGGGGTACCTACGAGCAGTACTTC	CASKRGTYEQYF	TRBJ2-7	-	TRBV28	-
TGTGCCAGCAGTGAGGGGGGCAATGAGCAGTTCTTC	CASSEGGNEQFF	TRBJ2-1	-	TRBV2	-
TGTGCCAGCAGTTTGTCCGGATACGAGCAGTACTTC	CASSLSGYEQYF	TRBJ2-7	-	TRBV27	-
TGCGCCAGCAGCCAAGTTTGGTGGGGCAGCTCCTACGAGCAGTACTTC	CASSQVWWGSSYEQYF	TRBJ2-7	-	TRBV4-1	-
TGTGCCAGCAGCTTGACTAGTCAGCACGAGCAGTACTTC	CASSLTSQHEQYF	TRBJ2-7	-	TRBV5-4	-
TGTGCCAGCAGCTTAGCTCCTAGTTCCTACAATGAGCAGTTCTTC	CASSLAPSSYNEQFF	TRBJ2-1	-	TRBV7-9	-
TGTGCTAGTGGTTCGGGTTGGGAGCAGTTCTTC	CASGSGWEQFF	TRBJ2-1	-	TRBV12-5	-
TGCGCCAGCAGCTTGGGGGGGACTAGCGGGCCCCGGGAGGCCCAGTACTTC	CASSLGGTSGPREAQYF	TRBJ2-5	-	TRBV5-1	TRBD2